The 2 T cell receptor beta chains presented below share a single source sample, sequenced in a study of regulatory T cells in long-lasting Graves disease. Time point specified: newly diagnosed GD, antithyroid drugs for less than 3 months. Extracted RNA from PBMCs served as the source of the TCR library. Arm-PCR with iRepertoire HTBI primers amplified the CDR3 regions for these TCR beta libraries. MiXCR was run by TCRdb on the multiplex PCR reads, yielding one entry per CDR3 protein. The sample shows 250,000 or so distinct CDR3 sequences, around 20% of them seen only once. The specimen comprised peripheral blood mononuclear cells (PBMCs), sampled at new diagnosis, from a patient treated with antithyroid drugs. Every receptor here comes from a female donor with Graves disease.

The rearrangement joins TRBV2 to TRBJ2-7; D may be TRBD1 (5 bases). The CDR3 is 15 amino acids. V was pared by 5 bases and J by 5 bases, with 19 bases between. The germline V gene encodes CDR1 SNHLY and CDR2 FYNNEI. Here the CDR3 reads CASSSQAVGAHEQYF. As DNA, the CDR3 is TGTGCCAGCAGTTCACAGGCAGTTGGGGCCCACGAGCAGTACTTC.

This clonotype was picked up many times. V gene TRBV9 combines with J gene TRBJ2-3, with no clear D. CDR1 is SGDLS and CDR2 is YYNGEE in the germline V gene. This CDR3 is 13 amino acids long. Trimming removed 3 bases from V and 3 bases from J, with 8 bases in between. Here the CDR3 reads CASSAAATDTQYF. The CDR3 DNA is TGTGCCAGCAGCGCCGCCGCGACAGATACGCAGTATTTT. The full variable domain, rest sourced from reference TRBV9 and TRBJ2-3, is DSGVTQTPKHLITATGQRVTLRCSPRSGDLSVYWYQQSLDQGLQFLIQYYNGEERAKGNILERFSAQQFPDLHSELNLSSLELGDSALYFCASSAAATDTQYFGPGTRLTVL.